This TCR beta chain was profiled in a study of shared clonotypes between healthy human individuals. About the study: The people who gave samples were a couple of women and a few men aged 18 to 49. Study results and caveats: The donor pool, a small one, limited the genetic and exposure-history diversity represented.

This clone occurred once. Antigen: not known. V lost 2 bases, J lost 5 bases, and 8 bases stayed unmatched. The CDR3 totals 16 residues. The germline gives CDR1 SGHTA, CDR2 FQGTGA. When samples were unsorted, roughly 100 million PBMCs were used for genomic DNA. This was a deep-level run. Here immunoSEQ multiplex PCR was the method, and the copy in TCRdb shows in-frame clones only, minus some. The table lists about 470,000 clones, 70% to 80% of them singletons. This rearrangement joins TRBV7-3 to TRBJ2-3, with 9 bases fitting TRBD2. This receptor was identified in a woman aged 40 to 55 in good health. Some clones in this sample may be carry-over from other donors' samples. Sequenced input: PBMCs. The CDR3 spells CASSLFGGRAGDTQYF. Here the CDR3 DNA reads TGTGCCAGCAGCTTATTTGGCGGGAGGGCAGGAGATACGCAGTATTTT.